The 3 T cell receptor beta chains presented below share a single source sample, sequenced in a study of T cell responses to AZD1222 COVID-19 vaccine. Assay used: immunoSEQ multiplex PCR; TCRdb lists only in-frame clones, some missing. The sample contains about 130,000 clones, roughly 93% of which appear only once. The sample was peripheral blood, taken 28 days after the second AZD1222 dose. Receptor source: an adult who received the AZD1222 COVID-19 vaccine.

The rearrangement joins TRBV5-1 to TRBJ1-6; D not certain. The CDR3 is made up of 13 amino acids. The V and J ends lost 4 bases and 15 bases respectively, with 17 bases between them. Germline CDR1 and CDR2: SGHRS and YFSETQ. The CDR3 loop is CASSLGSGADLHF. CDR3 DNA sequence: TGCGCCAGCAGCCTCGGTAGCGGTGCGGACCTCCACTTT.

DNA for the CDR3: TGCAGTGCTAGTCATTCGGGGTTCTCGGAGACCCAGTACTTC. It specifies CSASHSGFSETQYF. V gene TRBV20-1 combines with J gene TRBJ2-5; D is possibly TRBD2 (5 bases). This CDR3 comprises 14 residues. Germline V gene sequence: CDR1 DFQATT, CDR2 SNEGSKA (reference sequence). Trimming took off 3 bases at V and 5 bases at J, with 16 bases between the two ends.

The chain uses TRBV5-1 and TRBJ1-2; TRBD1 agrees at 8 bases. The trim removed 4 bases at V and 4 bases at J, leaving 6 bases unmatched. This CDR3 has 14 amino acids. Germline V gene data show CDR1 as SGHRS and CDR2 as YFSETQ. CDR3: CASSPMDRAYGYTF. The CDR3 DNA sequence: TGCGCCAGCAGCCCTATGGACAGGGCCTATGGCTACACCTTC.